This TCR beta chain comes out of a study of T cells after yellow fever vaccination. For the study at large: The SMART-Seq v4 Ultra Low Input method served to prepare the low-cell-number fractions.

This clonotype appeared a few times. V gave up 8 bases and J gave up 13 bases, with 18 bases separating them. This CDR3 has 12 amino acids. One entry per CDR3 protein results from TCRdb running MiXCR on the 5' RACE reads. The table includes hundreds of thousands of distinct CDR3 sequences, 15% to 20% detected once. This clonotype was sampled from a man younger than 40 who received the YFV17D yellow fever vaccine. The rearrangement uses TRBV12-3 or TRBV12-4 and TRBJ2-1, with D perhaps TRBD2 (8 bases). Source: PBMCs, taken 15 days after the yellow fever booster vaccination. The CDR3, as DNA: TGTGCCAGCTGGTATAGCGGGACAGATCAGTTCTTC. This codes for CASWYSGTDQFF.